The next 21 T cell receptor delta chains were all read from a single sample in a study of gamma delta lymphoproliferative disorders and STAT genes. TCRdb re-called the multiplex PCR reads with CATT. The repertoire holds around 1,700 delta-chain clones, roughly 1.2% seen once, with 45% to 65% in the top ten. Genomic DNA from isolated PBMCs served as the sequencing template. Sequencing used blood. These receptors were collected from a human donor in good health.

About this clone itself: TCRdb records a much larger clone's protein for this DNA, with a difference at residue 3 that likely arises from a read error; the protein given is the translation of the DNA. The V call is TRDV2, the J call TRDJ1; D might be TRDD3 (7 bases). The CDR3 is 22 residues long. Germline V gives CDR1 GEAIGNYY, CDR2 EKD. The CDR3 is CAYDTIFLKGGGGEFHTDKLIF. In DNA, the CDR3 is TGTGCCTATGACACAATATTCCTAAAAGGAGGTGGGGGAGAATTCCACACCGATAAACTCATCTTT.

This clone has a handful of counts. TCRdb's protein, taken from a much larger clone, differs from this DNA's translation at residue 17, likely owing to a read error; the protein displayed comes from the DNA. The gene calls are TRDV1 and TRDJ1, with D perhaps matching TRDD2 (9 bases). Germline V gene data show CDR1 as TSWWSYY and CDR2 as QGS. The CDR3 is 25 residues long. V gave up 0 bases and J gave up 0 bases, with 38 bases separating them. The CDR3 DNA reads TGTGCTCTTGGGGAACTCCACCGCTTATCCTTCCTACTGTACTGGGGGGTAGGTGACACCGATAAACTCATCTTT. Translated, it gives CALGELHRLSFLLYWGVGDTDKLIF.

This clone was detected many times. The protein held in TCRdb is that of a much larger clone and does not match this DNA's translation at residue 5, likely because of a read error; the protein shown is translated from the DNA. The V and J genes are TRDV1 and TRDJ2; 8 bases are a match to TRDD2. The CDR3 length is 20 residues. J gave up 6 bases and V 5 bases, and 23 bases lay outside the gene matches. Per germline, CDR1 TSWWSYY and CDR2 QGS. CDR3 in amino acids: CALGSEFFLRRVIGAAQLFF. The CDR3 DNA reads TGTGCTCTTGGGTCAGAGTTCTTCCTACGAAGGGTTATAGGGGCAGCACAACTCTTCTTT.

Note on this clone: The protein recorded in TCRdb matches a much larger clone and deviates from this DNA's translation at residue 16, suggesting a read error; the protein here is obtained by translating the DNA. The chain recombines TRDV1 with TRDJ1; 9 bases fit TRDD3. Germline V gene sequence: CDR1 TSWWSYY, CDR2 QGS. V trimming: 4 bases; J trimming: 2 bases; junction bases outside the gene matches: 26. The CDR3 has 22 amino acids. In DNA, the CDR3 is TGTGCTCTTGGGGGGACAACGATCCCTTACCTCTTACTGGGGGACCAAACCGATAAACTCATCTTT. It translates to CALGGTTIPYLLLGDQTDKLIF.

On this clone itself: The protein that TCRdb holds for this DNA derives from a much larger clone and differs from the translated DNA at residue 12, which likely indicates a read error; the protein shown here is translated from the DNA. J is TRDJ1 and V is TRDV1; D is possibly TRDD2 (9 bases). There are 23 residues in the CDR3. Per germline, CDR1 TSWWSYY and CDR2 QGS. V was pared by 5 bases and J by 0 bases, with 37 bases between. The CDR3 DNA reads as TGTGCTCTTGGGCCCTCAGCCTCCTTCCTACTTTACTGGGGGCTCAAGTACACCGATAAACTCATCTTT. Protein product: CALGPSASFLLYWGLKYTDKLIF.

Comment on this clone: TCRdb pairs this DNA with a much larger clone's protein that differs at residue 10, likely a read error; the protein shown was translated from the DNA. Here the CDR3 reads CALGERAFLHRYWGIYTDKLIF. Written as DNA, the CDR3 is TGTGCTCTTGGGGAACGTGCCTTCCTACACCGCTACTGGGGGATTTACACCGATAAACTCATCTTT. This chain links TRDV1 with TRDJ1; D may be TRDD3 (10 bases). This CDR3 has 22 amino acids. Between the trimmed V and J ends, which lost 1 base and 0 bases, there was a span of 30 bases. Germline assignment: CDR1 TSWWSYY and CDR2 QGS.

This clone was picked up many times. A far larger clone is one nucleotide away, so this likely arose from a read error. The sample has other DNA sequences that encode this CDR3 too. V usage is TRDV2 and J usage is TRDJ1; 9 bases match TRDD3. Germline V gene lookup returns CDR1 GEAIGNYY and CDR2 EKD. CDR3 length: 18 amino acids. Here the CDR3 reads CACDTLPGGSRYTDKLIF. CDR3 coding DNA: TGTGCCTGCGACACGCTGCCTGGGGGATCTCGGTACACCGATAAACTCATCTTT.

Concerning this clone: It differs at one base from a far larger clone, so likely a read error. Additional DNA sequences in this sample encode the identical CDR3. The chain has TRDV2 and TRDJ1; D is possibly TRDD3 (5 bases). This CDR3 is built from 15 residues. Per the germline V gene, CDR1 is GEAIGNYY and CDR2 is EKD. Trimming took off 3 bases at V and 0 bases at J, with 13 bases between the two ends. CDR3 sequence reads: CACDDLGSHTDKLIF. Here the CDR3 DNA reads TGTGCCTGTGACGACTTGGGGTCTCACACCGATAAACTCATCTTT.

There are many counts of this clone. The likely explanation is a read error, given a far larger clone one base away. Other DNA sequences in this sample translate to the same CDR3. The chain carries TRDV1 and TRDJ1; TRDD3 matches at 8 bases. CDR3 length: 23 amino acids. From germline, CDR1 is TSWWSYY and CDR2 QGS. The CDR3 protein is CALGELRWGLPLLGVVSTDKLIF. In DNA, the CDR3 is TGTGCCCTTGGGGAACTGCGTTGGGGCCTTCCACTACTGGGGGTCGTGAGCACCGATAAACTCATCTTT.

As regards this clone: A far more abundant clone sits one base away, making this likely a read error. This CDR3 is also generated by other DNA sequences in the sample. The genes are TRDV2 and TRDJ1, with 9 nucleotides matching TRDD3. Germline V gives CDR1 GEAIGNYY, CDR2 EKD. The CDR3 has 17 residues. CDR3 protein: CACDTLTGGRDTDKLIF. The CDR3 DNA sequence: TGTGCCTGTGACACACTTACTGGGGGACGGGACACTGATAAACTCATCTTT.

Only a few counts were recorded for this clone. TCRdb's entry gives the protein of a much larger clone, which mismatches this DNA's translation at residue 18, likely from a read error; the protein reported here is translated from the DNA. The chain combines TRDV1 with TRDJ2, with 8 bases lining up with TRDD3. J gave up 4 bases and V 2 bases, and 30 bases lay outside the gene matches. Germline V gene sequence: CDR1 TSWWSYY, CDR2 QGS. The CDR3 consists of 24 residues. CDR3 region: CALGEDRNYPSVWGILASTAQLFF. The CDR3 nucleotides are TGTGCTCTTGGGGAAGATCGGAACTACCCATCGGTTTGGGGGATTTTAGCTTCGACAGCACAACTCTTCTTT.

Comment on this clone: Given a far larger clone just one base away, this is likely a sequencing read error. The V and J genes are TRDV1 and TRDJ1, with D perhaps TRDD2 (8 bases). CDR1 is TSWWSYY, CDR2 QGS, per germline. CDR3 length: 28 residues. CDR3 DNA sequence: TGTGCTCTTAGGGAACTAGTTACCGGGCCGTGGTCCTTCCTAACCTTTCTGGGGATAAGTAGTGAGACCGATAAACTCATCTTT. This codes for CALRELVTGPWSFLTFLGISSETDKLIF.

On this clone: This probably arose from a read error, given a far larger clone one base away. Other DNA sequences in this specimen translate into the identical CDR3. V gene TRDV2 combines with J gene TRDJ1, with 7 bases matching TRDD3. The length of the CDR3 is 16 residues. Germline V gives CDR1 GEAIGNYY, CDR2 EKD. V was pared by 7 bases and J by 5 bases, with 18 bases of the junction left unmatched. CDR3 nucleotides: TGTGCCTGGGCTCCTGGGGGTTACCTTTGGTTTGATAAACTCATCTTT. Amino acid sequence: CAWAPGGYLWFDKLIF.

This clone was seen a few times. This DNA's translation and the protein TCRdb lists, from a much larger clone, do not match at residue 4, likely due to a read error; the protein shown is translated from the DNA. This sequence joins TRDV2 and TRDJ3; 9 bases are a match to TRDD3. The CDR3 contains 22 residues. Germline V gene sequence: CDR1 GEAIGNYY, CDR2 EKD. The CDR3 DNA is TGTGCCTGTAACACCGTAAAAGGGGGGGGATACCGTCACTCCTGGGACACCCGACAGATGTTTTTC. It translates to CACNTVKGGGYRHSWDTRQMFF.

In regard to this clone: It differs at one base from a far larger clone, so likely a read error. This chain links TRDV2 with TRDJ1; TRDD3 aligns across 9 bases. Germline V gene sequence: CDR1 GEAIGNYY, CDR2 EKD. The CDR3 is 17 residues long. The CDR3 sequence is CACDTMLGDLLTDKLTF. Here the CDR3 DNA reads TGTGCCTGTGACACAATGCTGGGGGATCTCTTAACCGATAAACTCACCTTT.

This clone was counted between two and nine times. TCRdb records a much larger clone's protein for this DNA, with a difference at residue 3 that likely arises from a read error; the protein given is the translation of the DNA. This chain connects TRDV2 to TRDJ3; 12 bases are shared with TRDD3. CDR1 is GEAIGNYY and CDR2 is EKD in the germline V gene. The CDR3 has 19 amino acids. This CDR3 reads CARDTLLGDTSWDTRQMFF. Here the CDR3 DNA reads TGTGCCCGTGACACCCTACTGGGGGATACCTCCTGGGACACCCGACAGATGTTTTTC.

This clone came up a few times. A far more abundant clone sits one base away, making this likely a read error. The sample carries other DNA sequences with the same CDR3. The rearrangement links TRDV1 to TRDJ1, with D perhaps TRDD3 (6 bases). This CDR3 comprises 22 residues. Germline V gene sequence: CDR1 TSWWSYY, CDR2 QGS. V dropped 4 bases and J dropped 0 bases, with 33 bases sitting between them. The CDR3, as DNA: TGTGCTCTTGGGGGGACAACGATCCCTTACCTCTTACTGGGAGACCACACCGATAAACTCATCTTT. Protein: CALGGTTIPYLLLGDHTDKLIF.

This clone appeared a few times. For this DNA, TCRdb reports the protein of a much larger clone, which diverges at residue 9, most likely from a read error; the protein presented here is translated directly from the DNA. The chain carries TRDV2 and TRDJ1; TRDD3 aligns across 8 bases. CDR1 is GEAIGNYY and CDR2 is EKD in the germline V gene. With 3 bases clipped from V and 0 bases from J, the junction kept 8 bases outside the gene matches. This CDR3 spans 16 amino acids. The CDR3 spells CACDGLLGAYTDKLIF. CDR3 DNA: TGTGCCTGTGACGGATTACTGGGGGCCTACACCGATAAACTCATCTTT.

This clone came up a few times. A read error is likely here: a far larger clone is one base away. Within the sample, other DNA sequences also encode this same CDR3. V usage is TRDV2 and J usage is TRDJ1; 8 bases map to TRDD3. The CDR3 covers 18 residues. CDR1 and CDR2 (germline): GEAIGNYY, EKD. The CDR3 DNA reads TGTGCCTGCGACACTCTCTCTACTGGGGGGGGCCGCACCGATAAACTCATCTTT. Its translation: CACDTLSTGGGRTDKLIF.

Worth noting for this clone: For this DNA, TCRdb reports the protein of a much larger clone, which diverges at residue 5, most likely from a read error; the protein presented here is translated directly from the DNA. The chain carries TRDV1 and TRDJ1; TRDD2 might be the D (9 bases). This CDR3 has 23 amino acids. Per germline, CDR1 TSWWSYY and CDR2 QGS. V gave up 5 bases and J gave up 0 bases, with 37 bases separating them. Here the CDR3 DNA reads TGTGCTCTTGGGTCCTCAGCCTCCTTCCTACTTCACTGGGGGCTCAAGTACACCGATAAACTCATCTTT. Its translation is CALGSSASFLLHWGLKYTDKLIF.

In regard to this clone: TCRdb has a much larger clone's protein, which differs at residue 8 from the translation of this DNA, likely because of a read error; what is shown is the protein translated from the DNA. CDR3 DNA sequence: TGTGCCTGTGACGAACTGGGGGGCCTTTATAAACTCATCTTT. Its protein product is CACDELGGLYKLIF. The chain combines TRDV2 with TRDJ1, with TRDD3 matching over 8 bases. Trimming removed 3 bases from V and 6 bases from J; junction bases left unmatched: 8. Germline lookup yields CDR1 GEAIGNYY and CDR2 EKD. This CDR3 comprises 14 residues.